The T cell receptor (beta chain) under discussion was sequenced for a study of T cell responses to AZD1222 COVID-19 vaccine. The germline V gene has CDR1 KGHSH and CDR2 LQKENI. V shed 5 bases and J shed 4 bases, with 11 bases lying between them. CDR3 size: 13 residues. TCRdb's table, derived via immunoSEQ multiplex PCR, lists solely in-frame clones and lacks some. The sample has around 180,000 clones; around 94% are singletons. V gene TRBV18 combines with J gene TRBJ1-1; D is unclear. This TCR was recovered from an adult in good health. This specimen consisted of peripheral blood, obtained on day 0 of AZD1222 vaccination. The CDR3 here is CASSGVGATEAFF. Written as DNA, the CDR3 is TGTGCCAGCTCAGGGGTAGGAGCCACTGAAGCTTTCTTT.